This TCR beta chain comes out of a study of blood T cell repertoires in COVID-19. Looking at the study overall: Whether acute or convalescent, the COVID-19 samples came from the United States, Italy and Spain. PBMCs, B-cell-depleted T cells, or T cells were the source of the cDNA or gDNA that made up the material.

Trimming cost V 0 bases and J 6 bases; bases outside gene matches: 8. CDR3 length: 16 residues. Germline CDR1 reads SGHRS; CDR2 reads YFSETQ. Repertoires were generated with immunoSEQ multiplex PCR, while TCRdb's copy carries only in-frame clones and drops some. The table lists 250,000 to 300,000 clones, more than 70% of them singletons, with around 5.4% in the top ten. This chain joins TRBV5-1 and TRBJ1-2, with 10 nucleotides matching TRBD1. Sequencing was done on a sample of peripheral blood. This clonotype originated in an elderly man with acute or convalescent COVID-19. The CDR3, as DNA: TGCGCCAGCAGCTTGGCCTGGCAGACAGGGGGCAATGGCTACACCTTC. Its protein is CASSLAWQTGGNGYTF.